In its sample, the clone carrying this T cell receptor (beta chain) was seen many times. The antigen is not known. This entry belongs to a study of radiotherapy plus CTLA-4 blockade in lung cancer. Study details: Objective response was observed in roughly 20% of patients, and disease control in roughly 31%. Study-wide results and caveats: After treatment with radiotherapy plus ipilimumab, TCR clones that came from the tumor expanded in blood. Reports identified early blood T cell clone dynamics, with interferon-beta, as the best response predictor.

Some clones are missing from TCRdb's copy, which holds only in-frame ones; the method was immunoSEQ multiplex PCR. The table records about 84,000 clones, about three quarters of them present only once. Ipilimumab-mediated CTLA-4 blockade plus focal radiation was given to patients having chemo-refractory metastatic non-small-cell lung cancer. The source is a human donor with non-small cell lung cancer that progressed on radiotherapy plus ipilimumab. Sequenced material: peripheral blood, taken from a patient treated with radiotherapy plus ipilimumab.

CDR3 DNA sequence: TGTGCCAGCTCACCACGGAGAGCGGGAGACACAGATACGCAGTATTTT. Translated: CASSPRRAGDTDTQYF. V is TRBV18 and J is TRBJ2-3, with 8 bases that match TRBD2. V trimming: 1 base; J trimming: 2 bases; junction bases outside the gene matches: 5. This CDR3 has 16 amino acids. Germline V gene data show CDR1 as KGHSH and CDR2 as LQKENI.